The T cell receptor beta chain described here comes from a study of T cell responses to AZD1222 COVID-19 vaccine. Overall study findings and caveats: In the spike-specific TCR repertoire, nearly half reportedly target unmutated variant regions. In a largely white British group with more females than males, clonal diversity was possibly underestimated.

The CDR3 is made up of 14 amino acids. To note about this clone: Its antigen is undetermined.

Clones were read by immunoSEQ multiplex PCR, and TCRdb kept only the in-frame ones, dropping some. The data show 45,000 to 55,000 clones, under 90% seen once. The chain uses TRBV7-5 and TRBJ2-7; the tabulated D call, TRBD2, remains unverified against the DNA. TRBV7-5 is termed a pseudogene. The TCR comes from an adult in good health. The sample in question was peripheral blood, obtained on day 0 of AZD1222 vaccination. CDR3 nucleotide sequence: TGTGTCAGAAGCTCCCTCGGTGGGAGCTACGAGCAGTACTTC. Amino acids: CVRSSLGGSYEQYF.